This T cell receptor beta chain was retrieved from a study of PD-L1 blockade in urothelial cancer. V gave up 3 bases and J gave up 7 bases; unmatched junction bases: 10. This CDR3 spans 15 amino acids. Germline V lookup: CDR1 SGHRS, CDR2 YFSETQ. Time point noted: pretreatment peripheral blood. The table came from immunoSEQ multiplex PCR; TCRdb's copy has only in-frame clones and leaves some out. The sample yields roughly 90,000 clones, more than 70% seen once. Sequenced material: PBMCs, taken around atezolizumab (anti-PD-L1) treatment. The chain is built from TRBV5-1 and TRBJ2-7, with 10 positions matching TRBD1. This TCR was sampled from a woman older than 75 with urothelial cancer. The DNA for the CDR3 is TGCGCCAGCAGCTCTAATACCGGGACAGGGGAGGAGCAGTACTTC. It is translated as CASSSNTGTGEEQYF.